The TCR beta chain described here comes from a study of blood T cell repertoires in COVID-19. Study-level information: T cells, B-cell-depleted T cells, or PBMCs provided the cDNA or gDNA that served as material.

Methods used by the authors: From reference gene primer amplification, estimates of nucleated cell counts were derived. Produced via immunoSEQ multiplex PCR; TCRdb's table is partial and in-frame only. V, J and clone size were drawn from that table, and D and trimming were deduced from the DNA. The sample shows approximately 240,000 clones, roughly four fifths of them seen only once. CDR3 length: 12 amino acids. Trimming pared 2 bases from V and 3 bases from J, leaving 5 bases between. Looked up from germline, CDR1 is MNHNS and CDR2 is SASEGT. Participant age was roughly 18 to 89 years, and participants resided in roughly 25 US areas. Cohorts were assigned according to the clinical history that participants reported.

Sequencing was performed on PBMCs or T cells enriched from blood (not recorded which). This receptor was taken from a woman between 35 and 50 years old with acute COVID-19. This chain links TRBV6-1 with TRBJ2-7, with D hard to call. The CDR3 DNA reads as TGTGCCAGCAGTGAACTCAGCTACGAGCAGTACTTC. This translates into CASSELSYEQYF.